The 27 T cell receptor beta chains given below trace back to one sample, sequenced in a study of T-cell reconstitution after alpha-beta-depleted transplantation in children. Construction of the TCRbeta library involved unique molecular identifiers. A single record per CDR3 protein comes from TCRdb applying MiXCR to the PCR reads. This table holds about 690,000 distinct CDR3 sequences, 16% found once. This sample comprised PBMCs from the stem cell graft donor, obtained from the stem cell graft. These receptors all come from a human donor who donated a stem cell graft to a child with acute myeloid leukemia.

The DNA for the CDR3 is TGTGCCAGCAGTAGACCGGAGGACAGGCTCATCAATCAGCCCCAGCATTTT. It is translated as CASSRPEDRLINQPQHF. The rearrangement links TRBV12-3 or TRBV12-4 to TRBJ1-5; 7 bases line up with TRBD1. The CDR3 extends over 17 amino acids. With 5 bases clipped from V and 3 bases from J, the junction kept 13 bases outside the gene matches.

CDR3 DNA: TGTGCCAGCAGTGACCCGGGACTCGGGATCTACGAGCAGTACTTC. As protein: CASSDPGLGIYEQYF. The V and J genes are TRBV12-3 or TRBV12-4 and TRBJ2-7; a possible D gene is TRBD2 (6 bases). Trimming took 5 bases from V and 3 from J, leaving 17 bases between them. The length of the CDR3 is 15 residues.

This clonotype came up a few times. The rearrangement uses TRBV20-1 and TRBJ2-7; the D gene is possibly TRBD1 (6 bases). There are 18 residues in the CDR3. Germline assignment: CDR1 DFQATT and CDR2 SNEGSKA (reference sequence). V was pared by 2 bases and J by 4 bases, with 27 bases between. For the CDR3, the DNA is TGCAGTGCTAGACCTTTAATTTTGGACAGCCCCCTGGAATACGAGCAGTACTTC. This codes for CSARPLILDSPLEYEQYF.

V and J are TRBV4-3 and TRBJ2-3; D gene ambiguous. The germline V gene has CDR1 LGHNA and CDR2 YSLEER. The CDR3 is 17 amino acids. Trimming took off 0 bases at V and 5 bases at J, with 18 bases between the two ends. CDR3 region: CASSQDRDFLTRDTQYF. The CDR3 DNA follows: TGCGCCAGCAGCCAAGATCGAGACTTCCTTACACGAGATACGCAGTATTTT.

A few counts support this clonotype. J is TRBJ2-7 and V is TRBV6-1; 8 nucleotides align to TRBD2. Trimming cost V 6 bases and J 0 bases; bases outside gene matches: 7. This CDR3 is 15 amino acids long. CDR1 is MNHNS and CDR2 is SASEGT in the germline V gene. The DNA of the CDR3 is TGTGCCAGCAGCTCGACGAGCGGGGGCTCCTACGAGCAGTACGTC. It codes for CASSSTSGGSYEQYV.

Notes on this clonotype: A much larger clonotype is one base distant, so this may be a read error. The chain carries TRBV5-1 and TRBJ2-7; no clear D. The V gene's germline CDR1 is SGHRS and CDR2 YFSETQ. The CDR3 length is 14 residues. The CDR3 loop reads CASSFGRYSYERYF. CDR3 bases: TGCGCCAGCAGCTTCGGGCGGTATTCCTACGAGCGGTACTTC.

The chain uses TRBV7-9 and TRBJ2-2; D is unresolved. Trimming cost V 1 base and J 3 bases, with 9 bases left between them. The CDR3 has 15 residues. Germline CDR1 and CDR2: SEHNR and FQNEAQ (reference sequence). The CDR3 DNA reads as TGTGCCAGCAGCTTAGGAGGAACCTACACCGGGGAGCTGTTTTTT. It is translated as CASSLGGTYTGELFF.

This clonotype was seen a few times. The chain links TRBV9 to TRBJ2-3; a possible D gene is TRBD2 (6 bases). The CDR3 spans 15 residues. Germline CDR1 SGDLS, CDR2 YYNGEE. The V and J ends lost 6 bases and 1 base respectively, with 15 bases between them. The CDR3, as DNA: TGTGCCAGCACCCTAGGCGGCGGGGGCACAGATACGCAGTATTTT. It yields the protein CASTLGGGGTDTQYF.

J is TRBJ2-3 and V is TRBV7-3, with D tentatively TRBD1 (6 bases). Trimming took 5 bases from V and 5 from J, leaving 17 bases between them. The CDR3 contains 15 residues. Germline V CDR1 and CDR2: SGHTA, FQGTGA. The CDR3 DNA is TGTGCCAGCAGCCCCTCGGGCAGGGGAAGAGATACGCAGTATTTT. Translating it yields CASSPSGRGRDTQYF.

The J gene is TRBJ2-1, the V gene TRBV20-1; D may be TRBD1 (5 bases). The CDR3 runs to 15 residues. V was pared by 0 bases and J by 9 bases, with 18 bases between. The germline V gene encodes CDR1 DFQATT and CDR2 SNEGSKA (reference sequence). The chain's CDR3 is CSAREGPSGYGEQFF. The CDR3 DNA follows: TGCAGTGCTAGAGAGGGCCCCTCAGGGTACGGTGAGCAGTTCTTC.

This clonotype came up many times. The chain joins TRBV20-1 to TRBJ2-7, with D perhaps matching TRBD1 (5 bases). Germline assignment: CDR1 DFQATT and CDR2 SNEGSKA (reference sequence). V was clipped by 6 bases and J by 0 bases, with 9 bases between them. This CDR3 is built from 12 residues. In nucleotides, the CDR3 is TGCAGTGCAAGAAGGGGCTCCTACGAGCAGTACTTC. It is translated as CSARRGSYEQYF.

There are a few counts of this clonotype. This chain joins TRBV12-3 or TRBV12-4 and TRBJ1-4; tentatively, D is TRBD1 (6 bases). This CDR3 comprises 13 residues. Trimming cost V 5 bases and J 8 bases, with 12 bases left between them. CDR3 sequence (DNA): TGTGCCAGCAGTCTACCAGGGGTGGAAAAACTGTTTTTT. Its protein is CASSLPGVEKLFF.

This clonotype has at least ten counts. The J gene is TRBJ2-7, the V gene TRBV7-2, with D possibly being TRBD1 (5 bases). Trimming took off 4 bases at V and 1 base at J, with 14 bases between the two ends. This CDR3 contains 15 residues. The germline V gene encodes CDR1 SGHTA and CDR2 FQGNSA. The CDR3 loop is CASSSDSHPSYEQYF. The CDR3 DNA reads TGTGCCAGCAGCTCCGACAGTCATCCTTCCTACGAGCAGTACTTC. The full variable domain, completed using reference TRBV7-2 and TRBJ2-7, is GAGVSQSPSNKVTEKGKDVELRCDPISGHTALYWYRQSLGQGLEFLIYFQGNSAPDKSGLPSDRFSAERTGGSVSTLTIQRTQQEDSAVYLCASSSDSHPSYEQYFGPGTRLTVT.

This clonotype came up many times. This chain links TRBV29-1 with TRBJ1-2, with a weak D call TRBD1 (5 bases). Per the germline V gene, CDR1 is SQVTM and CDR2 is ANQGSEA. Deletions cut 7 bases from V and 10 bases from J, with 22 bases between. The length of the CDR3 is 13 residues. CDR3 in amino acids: CSAPSGQGLFYTF. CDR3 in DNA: TGCAGCGCCCCGTCTGGGCAGGGCCTTTTCTACACCTTC.

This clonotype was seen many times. The CDR3 region is CASSLVAGGGNEQFF. CDR3 bases: TGTGCCAGCAGTCTCGTAGCGGGGGGTGGGAATGAGCAGTTCTTC. This chain uses TRBV27 with TRBJ2-1, with TRBD2 matching 10 bases. The V and J ends lost 5 bases and 7 bases, in that order; junction bases with no gene match: 8. The CDR3 is 15 residues long. Per germline, CDR1 MNHEY and CDR2 SMNVEV (reference sequence).

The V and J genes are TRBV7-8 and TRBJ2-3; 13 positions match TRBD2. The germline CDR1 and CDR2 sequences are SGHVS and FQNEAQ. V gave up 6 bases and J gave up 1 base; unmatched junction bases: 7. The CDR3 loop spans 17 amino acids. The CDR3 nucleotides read TGTGCCAGCAGTTCACTAGCGGGGGGGCCCGGCACAGATACGCAGTATTTT. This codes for CASSSLAGGPGTDTQYF.

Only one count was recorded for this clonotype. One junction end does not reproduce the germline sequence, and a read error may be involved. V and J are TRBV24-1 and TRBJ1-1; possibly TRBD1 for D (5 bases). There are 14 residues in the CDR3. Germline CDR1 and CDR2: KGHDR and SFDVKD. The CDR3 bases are TGTGCCACCAGTGATTGGGGGGTGAACACCGAAGCTTTCTTT. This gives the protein CATSDWGVNTEAFF.

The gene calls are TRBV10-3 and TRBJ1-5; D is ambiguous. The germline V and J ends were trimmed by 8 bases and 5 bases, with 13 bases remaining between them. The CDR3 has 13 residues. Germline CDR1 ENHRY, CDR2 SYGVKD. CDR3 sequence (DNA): TGTGCCATCGGCAGCTCTGCCGATCAGCCCCAGCATTTT. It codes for CAIGSSADQPQHF.

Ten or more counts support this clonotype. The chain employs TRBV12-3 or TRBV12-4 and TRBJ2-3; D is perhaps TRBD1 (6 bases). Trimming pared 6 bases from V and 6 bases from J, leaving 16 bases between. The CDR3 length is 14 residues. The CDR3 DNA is TGTGCCAGCAGAGAACAGGGCATGAGGGATACGCAGTATTTT. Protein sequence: CASREQGMRDTQYF.

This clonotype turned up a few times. CDR3 amino acids: CASTQPGANEKLFF. In DNA form, the CDR3 reads TGTGCCAGCACCCAACCAGGGGCTAATGAAAAACTGTTTTTT. The gene calls are TRBV5-6 and TRBJ1-4; D may be TRBD1 (6 bases). Germline-derived CDR1 and CDR2 are SGHDT and YYEEEE. CDR3 length: 14 residues. The ends were cut back, 6 bases at V and 3 bases at J, with 12 bases in the middle.

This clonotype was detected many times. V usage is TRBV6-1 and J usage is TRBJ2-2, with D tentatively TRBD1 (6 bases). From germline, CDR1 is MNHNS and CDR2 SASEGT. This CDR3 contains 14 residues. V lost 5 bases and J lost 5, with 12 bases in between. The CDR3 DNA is TGTGCCAGCAGTAAGGACAGCACTACCGGGGAGCTGTTTTTT. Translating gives CASSKDSTTGELFF.

CDR3 loop: CASSTRDTNEKLFF. The CDR3 DNA reads TGTGCCAGCAGCACCCGGGACACGAATGAAAAACTGTTTTTT. The genes are TRBV7-6 and TRBJ1-4; tentative D call: TRBD1 (6 bases). Germline V gives CDR1 SGHVS, CDR2 FNYEAQ. The CDR3 is made up of 14 amino acids. Trimming stripped 5 bases from V and 5 bases from J, with 12 bases between.

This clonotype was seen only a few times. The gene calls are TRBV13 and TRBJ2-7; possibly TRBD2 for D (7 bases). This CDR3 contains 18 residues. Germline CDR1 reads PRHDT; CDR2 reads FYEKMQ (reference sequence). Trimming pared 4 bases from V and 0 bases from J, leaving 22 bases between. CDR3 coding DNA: TGTGCCAGCAGCTCCCGGGGGGCGGCGGACCTAAGCTCCTACGAGCAGTACGTC. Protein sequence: CASSSRGAADLSSYEQYV.

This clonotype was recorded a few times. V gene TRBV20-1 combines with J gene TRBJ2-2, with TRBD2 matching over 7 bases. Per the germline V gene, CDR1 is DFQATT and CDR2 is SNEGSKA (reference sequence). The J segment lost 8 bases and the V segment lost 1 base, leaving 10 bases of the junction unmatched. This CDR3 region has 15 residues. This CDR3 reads CSARVAGVVTGELFF. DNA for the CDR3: TGCAGTGCTAGAGTCGCGGGGGTGGTGACAGGGGAGCTGTTTTTT.

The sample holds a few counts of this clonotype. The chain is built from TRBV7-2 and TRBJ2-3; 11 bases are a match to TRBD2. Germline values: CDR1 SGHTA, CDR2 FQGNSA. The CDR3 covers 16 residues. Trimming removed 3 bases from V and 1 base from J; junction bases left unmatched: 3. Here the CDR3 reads CASSFGTSGGTDTQYF. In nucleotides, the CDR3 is TGTGCCAGCAGCTTTGGGACTAGCGGAGGCACAGATACGCAGTATTTT.

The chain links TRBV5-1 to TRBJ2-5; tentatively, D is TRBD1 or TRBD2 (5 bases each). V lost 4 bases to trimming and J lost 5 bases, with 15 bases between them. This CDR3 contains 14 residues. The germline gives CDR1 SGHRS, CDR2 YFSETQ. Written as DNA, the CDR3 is TGCGCCAGCAGCCGGACCGGGGACGGGGAGACCCAGTACTTC. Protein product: CASSRTGDGETQYF.

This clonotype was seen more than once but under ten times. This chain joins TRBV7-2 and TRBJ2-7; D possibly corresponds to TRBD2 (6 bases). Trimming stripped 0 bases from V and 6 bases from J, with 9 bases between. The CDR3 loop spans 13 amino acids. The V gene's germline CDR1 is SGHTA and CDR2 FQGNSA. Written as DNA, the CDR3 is TGTGCCAGCAGCTTAGCTCGGGGGAGCGAGCAGTACGTC. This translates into CASSLARGSEQYV.